Detailed here is one T cell receptor (beta chain). No antigen is known for it. Each CDR3 protein is one row after TCRdb ran MiXCR on the 5' RACE reads. The data show about 540,000 distinct CDR3 sequences, roughly 13% seen once. The data belong to a study of CD8 T cells in ankylosing spondylitis. This CDR3 has 13 residues. Study-wide points: In the blood and synovial fluid of reactive arthritis, some motif variants had been previously reported. One TCR beta motif, made up of under ten highly homologous variants, appeared characteristic of ankylosing spondylitis blood.

Sequenced material: blood, either unsorted or a sorted T cell fraction (not recorded which). The rearrangement uses TRBV12-1 and TRBJ2-7. TRBV12-1 counts as a pseudogene. The sequence was collected from a male donor with ankylosing spondylitis. CDR3 residues: CASSFASRHEQYF. The CDR3 DNA reads TGTGCCAGCAGCTTTGCGTCTCGGCACGAGCAGTACTTC.